The 25 T cell receptor beta chains given below trace back to one sample, sequenced in a study of cytotoxic CD8 clonotypes in ibrutinib-treated CLL. Libraries were prepared by immunoSEQ multiplex PCR; TCRdb keeps only in-frame clonotypes and omits some of them. The sample has some 100,000 clones, about 53% seen once; the top ten hold about 40%. The source was PBMCs, collected after 24 months of ibrutinib treatment. Receptors were obtained from a human donor with chronic lymphocytic leukemia.

The genes are TRBV6-1 and TRBJ2-1; no clear D. Per germline, CDR1 MNHNS and CDR2 SASEGT. The germline V and J ends were trimmed by 8 bases and 4 bases, with 6 bases remaining between them. This CDR3 comprises 11 residues. The CDR3 bases are TGTGCCAGCCGATATTACAATGAGCAGTTCTTC. Residues: CASRYYNEQFF.

The J gene is TRBJ2-5, the V gene TRBV7-2; TRBD2 matches at 8 bases. Germline assignment: CDR1 SGHTA and CDR2 FQGNSA. CDR3 length: 15 amino acids. Trimming at V came to 6 bases and at J to 5 bases, leaving 11 bases not matched to a gene. The CDR3, as DNA: TGTGCCAGCAGTTTGTCAGGCGGGAGGTGGGAGACCCAGTACTTC. Its translation is CASSLSGGRWETQYF.

This clone was counted between two and nine times. This sequence joins TRBV7-9 and TRBJ2-2, with TRBD1 as a possible D gene (6 bases). Per the germline V gene, CDR1 is SEHNR and CDR2 is FQNEAQ (reference sequence). This CDR3 has 15 residues. The V and J ends lost 3 bases and 6 bases respectively, with 14 bases between them. The CDR3 region is CASSLVTGRAGELFF. In DNA, the CDR3 is TGTGCCAGCAGCTTGGTAACAGGGAGAGCCGGGGAGCTGTTTTTT.

This clone occurred a few times. This chain connects TRBV30 to TRBJ2-5; D is ambiguous. V was cut by 3 bases and J by 8 bases, with 10 bases left in between. Germline lookup yields CDR1 GTSNPN and CDR2 SVGIG (reference sequence). The CDR3 is 11 amino acids. CDR3 nucleotides: TGTGCCTGGAGGGTAATTGATACCCAGTACTTC. Protein: CAWRVIDTQYF.

The CDR3 nucleotides are TGTGCCAGCAGTCCACGACAGGGACGGGCCGGAAACACCATATATTTT. Its protein is CASSPRQGRAGNTIYF. V and J are TRBV6-6 and TRBJ1-3, with 7 positions matching TRBD1. The trim removed 5 bases at V and 4 bases at J, leaving 11 bases unmatched. CDR1 is MNHNY, CDR2 SVGAGI, per germline (reference sequence). The CDR3 is 16 amino acids.

The chain carries TRBV11-3 and TRBJ2-2, with 10 bases that match TRBD1. CDR3 length: 14 amino acids. Trimming removed 5 bases from V and 6 bases from J; junction bases left unmatched: 3. Germline V CDR1 and CDR2: SGHNT, YENEEA. This CDR3 is CASSPGTGAGELFF. The CDR3 DNA sequence: TGTGCCAGCAGCCCCGGGACAGGGGCCGGGGAGCTGTTTTTT.

The rearrangement joins TRBV5-1 to TRBJ2-7; 10 bases fit TRBD1. The trim removed 0 bases at V and 7 bases at J, leaving 7 bases unmatched. Germline-derived CDR1 and CDR2 are SGHRS and YFSETQ. The CDR3 contains 15 residues. CDR3 amino acids: CASSLARQGAGEQYF. The CDR3 region has the DNA TGCGCCAGCAGCTTGGCCCGACAGGGGGCGGGGGAGCAGTACTTC.

The rearrangement uses TRBV9 and TRBJ1-2, with 7 bases aligning to TRBD1. The length of the CDR3 is 14 residues. The germline CDR1 and CDR2 sequences are SGDLS and YYNGEE. V gave up 5 bases and J gave up 0 bases; unmatched junction bases: 4. The CDR3 nucleotides are TGTGCCAGCAGTAACAGGGGAACTAACTATGGCTACACCTTC. Encoded protein: CASSNRGTNYGYTF.

For the CDR3, the DNA is TGTGCCTCCTTAAATGGAGGGTATGCGGAAGCTTTCTTT. It is translated as CASLNGGYAEAFF. The V and J genes are TRBV30 and TRBJ1-1; unclear D gene. CDR3 size: 13 residues. The germline V gene has CDR1 GTSNPN and CDR2 SVGIG (reference sequence). Trimming removed 7 bases at V and 8 bases at J, with 20 bases between. The whole variable domain, remainder taken from reference TRBV30 and TRBJ1-1, is SQTIHQWPATLVQPVGSPLSLECTVEGTSNPNLYWYRQAAGRGLQLLFYSVGIGQISSEVPQNLSASRPQDRQFILSSKKLLLSDSGFYLCASLNGGYAEAFFGQGTRLTVV.

This sequence joins TRBV4-1 and TRBJ2-1; 11 bases are shared with TRBD2. The CDR3 length is 15 residues. Germline V gene sequence: CDR1 MGHRA, CDR2 YSYEKL. The ends lost 4 bases at V and 2 bases at J; junction bases unmatched: 1. Written as DNA, the CDR3 is TGCGCCAGCAGCCCACTAGCGGGGGCCTACAATGAGCAGTTCTTC. It encodes CASSPLAGAYNEQFF.

This sequence joins TRBV7-6 and TRBJ2-3; maybe TRBD1 (5 bases). V dropped 1 base and J dropped 1 base, with 15 bases sitting between them. There are 17 residues in the CDR3. Germline assignment: CDR1 SGHVS and CDR2 FNYEAQ. CDR3 sequence reads: CASSLGGQGSRTDTQYF. The CDR3 DNA is TGTGCCAGCAGCTTAGGGGGCCAGGGATCTCGCACAGATACGCAGTATTTT.

This clone showed up many times. The chain has TRBV5-1 and TRBJ2-4; D is undetermined. The V gene lost 4 bases and the J gene lost 8 bases, with 13 bases spanning the gap. Germline V gene sequence: CDR1 SGHRS, CDR2 YFSETQ. The CDR3 is 13 amino acids. DNA for the CDR3: TGCGCCAGCAGCCTACAGCTTCAGGACATTCAGTACTTC. It specifies CASSLQLQDIQYF.

The genes are TRBV19 and TRBJ1-2; 8 bases fit TRBD1. The ends lost 7 bases at V and 8 bases at J; junction bases unmatched: 9. The CDR3 is made up of 13 amino acids. The germline V gene has CDR1 LNHDA and CDR2 SQIVND (reference sequence). The CDR3 is CASTAGQGNGYTF. The CDR3 DNA sequence: TGTGCCAGTACCGCCGGACAGGGTAACGGCTACACCTTC.

A few counts support this clone. The chain combines TRBV5-1 with TRBJ1-1; 7 nucleotides line up with TRBD1. Germline assignment: CDR1 SGHRS and CDR2 YFSETQ. This CDR3 is built from 15 residues. The V gene end was trimmed by 4 bases and the J gene end by 8 bases; junction bases not matched to a gene: 14. The CDR3 coding sequence is TGCGCCAGCAGCCCGGGACAGAGAGAAAAGGAGGAAGCTTTCTTT. This translates into CASSPGQREKEEAFF.

The genes are TRBV2 and TRBJ1-2; 9 positions agree with TRBD1. Germline lookup yields CDR1 SNHLY and CDR2 FYNNEI. The CDR3 has 14 residues. V gave up 7 bases and J gave up 0 bases; unmatched junction bases: 3. CDR3 in DNA: TGTGCCAGCACCAGGGACAGGGCTAACTATGGCTACACCTTC. This gives the protein CASTRDRANYGYTF.

The rearrangement joins TRBV19 to TRBJ2-7, with no clear D. The CDR3 contains 14 residues. Germline V gene data show CDR1 as LNHDA and CDR2 as SQIVND (reference sequence). Trimming pared 5 bases from V and 0 bases from J, leaving 11 bases between. CDR3 protein: CASSPQLPSYEQYF. CDR3 DNA: TGTGCCAGTAGTCCCCAGCTCCCCTCCTACGAGCAGTACTTC.

This clone has a single count. J is TRBJ2-1 and V is TRBV19; D not certain. This CDR3 has 14 residues. V lost 5 bases and J 15 bases, leaving 23 bases between the germline ends. Per the germline V gene, CDR1 is LNHDA and CDR2 is SQIVND (reference sequence). CDR3 in amino acids: CASSELRPRRVSFF. The CDR3 DNA sequence: TGTGCCAGTAGTGAACTCAGACCTCGTAGAGTGTCGTTCTTC. The full variable domain, in which reference TRBV19 and TRBJ2-1 provide the parts outside the CDR3, is DGGITQSPKYLFRKEGQNVTLSCEQNLNHDAMYWYRQDPGQGLRLIYYSQIVNDFQKGDIAEGYSVSREKKESFPLTVTSAQKNPTAFYLCASSELRPRRVSFFGPGTRLTVL.

The chain uses TRBV7-8 and TRBJ2-5, with TRBD1 identical over 8 bases. Germline V gives CDR1 SGHVS, CDR2 FQNEAQ. V shed 6 bases, J shed 4 bases, and the junction held 7 bases outside the gene matches. This CDR3 spans 14 amino acids. CDR3 sequence (DNA): TGTGCCAGCAGACTGTCGGACAGGGTAGAGACCCAGTACTTC. Residues: CASRLSDRVETQYF. Full variable domain (rest looked up from reference TRBV7-8 and TRBJ2-5): GAGVSQSPRYKVAKRGQDVALRCDPISGHVSLFWYQQALGQGPEFLTYFQNEAQLDKSGLPSDRFFAERPEGSVSTLKIQRTQQEDSAVYLCASRLSDRVETQYFGPGTRLLVL.

V and J are TRBV29-1 and TRBJ2-5, with no clear D. The germline V gene has CDR1 SQVTM and CDR2 ANQGSEA. This CDR3 has 13 amino acids. V lost 1 base to trimming and J lost 1 base, with 7 bases between them. In nucleotides, the CDR3 is TGCAGCGTTGAAGGGGAAGTCCAAGAGACCCAGTACTTC. This gives the protein CSVEGEVQETQYF.

The rearrangement uses TRBV9 and TRBJ1-5, with a weak D call TRBD1 (5 bases). The ends were cut back, 4 bases at V and 7 bases at J, with 18 bases in the middle. CDR3 length equals 15 residues. CDR1 is SGDLS and CDR2 is YYNGEE in the germline V gene. CDR3 bases: TGTGCCAGCAGCTCCAGCGGGGGGGAAGGCCAGCCCCAGCATTTT. Translation gives CASSSSGGEGQPQHF. Using reference TRBV9 and TRBJ1-5 for the parts outside the CDR3, the full variable domain is DSGVTQTPKHLITATGQRVTLRCSPRSGDLSVYWYQQSLDQGLQFLIQYYNGEERAKGNILERFSAQQFPDLHSELNLSSLELGDSALYFCASSSSGGEGQPQHFGDGTRLSIL.

This chain uses TRBV30 with TRBJ2-1; no firm D call. The CDR3 extends over 11 amino acids. Trimming took 0 bases from V and 9 from J, leaving 6 bases between them. CDR1 and CDR2 (germline): GTSNPN, SVGIG (reference sequence). The CDR3 DNA sequence: TGTGCCTGGAGTGTAGATCGTGAGCAGTTCTTC. Its translation is CAWSVDREQFF.

The J gene is TRBJ2-1, the V gene TRBV9; 9 positions agree with TRBD1. The CDR3 runs 16 residues. The germline V gene encodes CDR1 SGDLS and CDR2 YYNGEE. V dropped 0 bases and J dropped 9; count of bases not matched to a gene: 10. CDR3 in DNA: TGTGCCAGCAGCGTAGAGTCGGGGACAGGGTCGGCTGAGCAGTTCTTC. Translation gives CASSVESGTGSAEQFF.

This chain's CDR3 is CASSVGTGVTGELFF. The CDR3 DNA follows: TGTGCCAGCAGCGTAGGGACAGGGGTCACCGGGGAGCTGTTTTTT. This chain links TRBV9 with TRBJ2-2; 9 bases map to TRBD1. Germline V lookup: CDR1 SGDLS, CDR2 YYNGEE. The CDR3 loop spans 15 amino acids. The junction had 1 base not matched to a gene; V was cut back by 0 bases and J by 4 bases.

The rearrangement uses TRBV30 and TRBJ1-1, with a possible D match to TRBD1 (5 bases). The ends were cut back, 0 bases at V and 7 bases at J, with 15 bases in the middle. The CDR3 covers 14 residues. Germline lookup yields CDR1 GTSNPN and CDR2 SVGIG (reference sequence). For the CDR3, the DNA is TGTGCCTGGAGTGTACTTCAGGGAGATAGTGAAGCTTTCTTT. It is translated as CAWSVLQGDSEAFF.

V is TRBV7-3 and J is TRBJ2-2; possible D gene TRBD2, 6 bases. The germline V gene has CDR1 SGHTA and CDR2 FQGTGA. This CDR3 region has 14 residues. Trimming shortened V by 5 bases and J by 6 bases, and 13 bases separated the two germline ends. The CDR3 DNA reads as TGTGCCAGCAGCGCCCAAGTAGCGGCCGGGGAGCTGTTTTTT. Amino acid sequence: CASSAQVAAGELFF. The variable domain in full, completed from reference TRBV7-3 and TRBJ2-2, reads GAGVSQTPSNKVTEKGKYVELRCDPISGHTALYWYRQSLGQGPEFLIYFQGTGAADDSGLPNDRFFAVRPEGSVSTLKIQRTERGDSAVYLCASSAQVAAGELFFGEGSRLTVL.